The clone carrying this T cell receptor (beta chain) has just a few counts. The data are from a study of regulatory T cells in long-lasting Graves disease. Stated time point: persistent/refractory GD, antithyroid drugs over 5 years with positive TRAb. Construction of the TCR library relied on RNA isolated from PBMCs. HTBI primers from iRepertoire and Arm-PCR of CDR3 regions yielded the TCR beta libraries. TCRdb reprocessed the multiplex PCR reads via MiXCR and lists one record per CDR3 protein. Found here are a few hundred thousand distinct CDR3 sequences, about 20% of them singletons; the top ten hold about 26%. CDR1 is MRHNA and CDR2 is SNTAGT in the germline V gene. This CDR3 spans 15 amino acids. With 0 bases removed from V and 0 bases from J, the gap between germline ends came to 7 bases.

The TCR originated in a female donor with Graves disease. The chain joins TRBV6-4 to TRBJ2-3; the D is unclear. Here the sequenced sample was peripheral blood mononuclear cells (PBMCs), taken when the disease was refractory, from a patient treated with antithyroid drugs. CDR3 nucleotides: TGTGCCAGCAGTGACTCGCCGGCTAGCACAGATACGCAGTATTTT. Translating gives CASSDSPASTDTQYF.